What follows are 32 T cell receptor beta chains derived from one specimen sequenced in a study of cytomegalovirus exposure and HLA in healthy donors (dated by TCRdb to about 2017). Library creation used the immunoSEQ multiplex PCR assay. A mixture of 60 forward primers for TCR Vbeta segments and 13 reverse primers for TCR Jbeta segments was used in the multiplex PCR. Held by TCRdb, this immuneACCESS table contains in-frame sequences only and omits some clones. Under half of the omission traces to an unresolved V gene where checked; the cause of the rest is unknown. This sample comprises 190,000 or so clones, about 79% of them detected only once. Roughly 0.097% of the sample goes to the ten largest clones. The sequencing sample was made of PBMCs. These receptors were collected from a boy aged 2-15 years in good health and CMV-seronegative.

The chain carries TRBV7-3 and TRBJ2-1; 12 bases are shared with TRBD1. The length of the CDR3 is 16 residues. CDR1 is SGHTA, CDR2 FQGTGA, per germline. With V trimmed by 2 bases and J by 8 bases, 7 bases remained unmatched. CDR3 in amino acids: CASSLGPGQGADEQFF. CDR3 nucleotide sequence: TGTGCCAGCAGCTTAGGGCCGGGACAGGGGGCTGATGAGCAGTTCTTC.

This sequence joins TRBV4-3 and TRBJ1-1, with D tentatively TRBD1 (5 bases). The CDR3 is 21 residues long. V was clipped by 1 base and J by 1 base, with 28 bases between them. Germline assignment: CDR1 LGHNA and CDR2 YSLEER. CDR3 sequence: CASSQAGVSGFGDRPNTEAFF. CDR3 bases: TGCGCCAGCAGCCAAGCGGGAGTATCGGGCTTTGGGGACCGACCGAACACTGAAGCTTTCTTT.

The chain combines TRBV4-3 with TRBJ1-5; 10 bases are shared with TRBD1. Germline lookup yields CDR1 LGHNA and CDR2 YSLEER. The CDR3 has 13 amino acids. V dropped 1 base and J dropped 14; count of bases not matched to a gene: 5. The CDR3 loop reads CASSQAPGTGEHF. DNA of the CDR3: TGCGCCAGCAGCCAAGCCCCAGGGACAGGGGAGCATTTT.

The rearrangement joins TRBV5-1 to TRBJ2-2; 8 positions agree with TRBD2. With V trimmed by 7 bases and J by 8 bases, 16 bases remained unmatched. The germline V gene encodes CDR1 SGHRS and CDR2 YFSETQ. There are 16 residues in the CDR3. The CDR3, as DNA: TGCGCCAGCCGCCCCCCCGCGGGGGGCCCGTTGGGGGAGCTGTTTTTT. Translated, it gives CASRPPAGGPLGELFF.

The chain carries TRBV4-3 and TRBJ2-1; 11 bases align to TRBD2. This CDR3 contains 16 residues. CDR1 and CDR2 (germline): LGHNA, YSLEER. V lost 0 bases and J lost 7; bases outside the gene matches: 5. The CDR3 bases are TGCGCCAGCAGCCAAGATCAGGCTAGCGGGGGGAATGAGCAGTTCTTC. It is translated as CASSQDQASGGNEQFF.

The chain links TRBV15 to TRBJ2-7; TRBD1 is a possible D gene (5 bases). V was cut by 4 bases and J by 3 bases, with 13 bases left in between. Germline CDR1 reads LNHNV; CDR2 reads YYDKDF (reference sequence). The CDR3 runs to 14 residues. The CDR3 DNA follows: TGTGCCACCAGCATCGCTTTAAGGGGCTACGAGCAGTACTTC. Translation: CATSIALRGYEQYF.

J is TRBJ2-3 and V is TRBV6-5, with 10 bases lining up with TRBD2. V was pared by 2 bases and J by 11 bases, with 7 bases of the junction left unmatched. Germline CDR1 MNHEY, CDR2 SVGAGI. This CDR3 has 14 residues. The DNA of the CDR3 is TGTGCCAGCAGTTACAAGTCTAGCGGGGGCAAGCAGTATTTT. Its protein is CASSYKSSGGKQYF.

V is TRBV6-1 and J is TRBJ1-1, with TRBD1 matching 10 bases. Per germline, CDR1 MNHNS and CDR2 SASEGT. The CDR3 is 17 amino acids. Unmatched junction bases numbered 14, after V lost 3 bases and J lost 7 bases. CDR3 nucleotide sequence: TGTGCCAGCAGTGAGATACGAATCCGGGACAGGGGAGATGAAGCTTTCTTT. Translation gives CASSEIRIRDRGDEAFF.

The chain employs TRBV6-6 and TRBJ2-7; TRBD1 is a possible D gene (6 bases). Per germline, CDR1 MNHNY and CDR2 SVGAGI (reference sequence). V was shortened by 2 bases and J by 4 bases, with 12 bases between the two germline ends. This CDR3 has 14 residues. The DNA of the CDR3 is TGTGCCAGCAGTTACACCGGACAGTCTTACGAGCAGTACTTC. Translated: CASSYTGQSYEQYF.

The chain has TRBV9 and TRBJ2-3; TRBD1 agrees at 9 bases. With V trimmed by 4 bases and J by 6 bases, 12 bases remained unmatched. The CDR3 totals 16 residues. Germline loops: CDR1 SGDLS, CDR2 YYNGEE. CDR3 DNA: TGTGCCAGCAGCTCACACGGACAGGGGCTGTGGGATACGCAGTATTTT. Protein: CASSSHGQGLWDTQYF.

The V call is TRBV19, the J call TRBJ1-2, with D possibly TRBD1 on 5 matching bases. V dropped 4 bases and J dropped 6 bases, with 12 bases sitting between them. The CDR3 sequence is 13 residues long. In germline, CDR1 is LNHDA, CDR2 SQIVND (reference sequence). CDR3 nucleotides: TGTGCCAGTAGTAAGTACAGGATGCATGGCTACACCTTC. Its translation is CASSKYRMHGYTF.

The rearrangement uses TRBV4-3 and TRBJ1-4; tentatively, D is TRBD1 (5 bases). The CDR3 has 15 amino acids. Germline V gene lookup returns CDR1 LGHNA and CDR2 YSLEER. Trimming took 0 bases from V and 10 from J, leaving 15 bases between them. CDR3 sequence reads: CASSQDGQTVGKLFF. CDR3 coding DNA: TGCGCCAGCAGCCAAGATGGTCAGACAGTCGGAAAACTGTTTTTT.

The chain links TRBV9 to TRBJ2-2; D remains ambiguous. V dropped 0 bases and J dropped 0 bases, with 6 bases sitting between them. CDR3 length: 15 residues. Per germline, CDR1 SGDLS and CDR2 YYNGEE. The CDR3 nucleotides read TGTGCCAGCAGCGTAGGCGGAACGAACACCGGGGAGCTGTTTTTT. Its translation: CASSVGGTNTGELFF.

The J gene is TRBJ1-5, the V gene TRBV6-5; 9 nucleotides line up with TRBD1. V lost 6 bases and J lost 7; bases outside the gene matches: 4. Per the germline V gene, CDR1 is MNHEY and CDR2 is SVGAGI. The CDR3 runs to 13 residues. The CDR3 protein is CASRQGADQPQHF. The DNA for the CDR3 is TGTGCCAGCAGACAGGGGGCAGACCAGCCCCAGCATTTT.

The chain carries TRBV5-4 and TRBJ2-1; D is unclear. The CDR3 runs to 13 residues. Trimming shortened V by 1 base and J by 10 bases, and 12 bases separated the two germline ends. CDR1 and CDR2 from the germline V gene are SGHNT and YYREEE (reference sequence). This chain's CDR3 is CASSLSPAREQFF. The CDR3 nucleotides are TGTGCCAGCAGCTTGAGCCCCGCCCGCGAGCAGTTCTTC.

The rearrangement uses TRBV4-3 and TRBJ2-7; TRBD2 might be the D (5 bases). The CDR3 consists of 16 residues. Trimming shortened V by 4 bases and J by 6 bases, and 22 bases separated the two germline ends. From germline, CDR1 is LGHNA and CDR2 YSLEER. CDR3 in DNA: TGCGCCAGCAGCCTTGTCGACCGGGGAGCTTGGGGCGAGCAGTACTTC. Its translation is CASSLVDRGAWGEQYF.

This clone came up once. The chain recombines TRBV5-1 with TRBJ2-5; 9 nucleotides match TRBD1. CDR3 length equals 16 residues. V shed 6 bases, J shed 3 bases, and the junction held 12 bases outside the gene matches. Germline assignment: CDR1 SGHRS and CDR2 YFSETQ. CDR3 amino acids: CASTFILTGGEETQYF. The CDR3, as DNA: TGCGCCAGCACCTTCATCCTGACAGGGGGGGAAGAGACCCAGTACTTC.

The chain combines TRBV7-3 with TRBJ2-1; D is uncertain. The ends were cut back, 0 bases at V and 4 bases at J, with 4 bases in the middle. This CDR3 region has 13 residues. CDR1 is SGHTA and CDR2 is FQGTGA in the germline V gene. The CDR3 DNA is TGTGCCAGCAGCTTAACCCAGTACAATGAGCAGTTCTTC. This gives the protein CASSLTQYNEQFF.

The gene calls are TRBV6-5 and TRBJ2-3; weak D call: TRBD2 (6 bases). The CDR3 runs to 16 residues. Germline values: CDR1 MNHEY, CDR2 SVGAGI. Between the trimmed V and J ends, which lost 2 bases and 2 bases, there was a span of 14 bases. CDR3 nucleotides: TGTGCCAGCAGTTACGGAGGCGGAGGGGCCACAGATACGCAGTATTTT. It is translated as CASSYGGGGATDTQYF.

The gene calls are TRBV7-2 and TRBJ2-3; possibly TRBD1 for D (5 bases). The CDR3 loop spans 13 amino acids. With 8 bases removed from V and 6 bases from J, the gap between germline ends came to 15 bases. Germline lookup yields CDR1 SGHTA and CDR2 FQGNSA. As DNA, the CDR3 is TGTGCCAGCGGAAAATCGGACATGGATACGCAGTATTTT. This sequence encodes CASGKSDMDTQYF.

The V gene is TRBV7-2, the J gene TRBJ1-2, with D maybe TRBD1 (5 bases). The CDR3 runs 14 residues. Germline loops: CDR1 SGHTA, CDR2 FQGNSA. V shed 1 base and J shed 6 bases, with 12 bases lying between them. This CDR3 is CASSLGGGNNGYTF. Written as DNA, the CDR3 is TGTGCCAGCAGCTTAGGGGGGGGGAATAATGGCTACACCTTC. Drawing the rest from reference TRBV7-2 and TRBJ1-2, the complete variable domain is GAGVSQSPSNKVTEKGKDVELRCDPISGHTALYWYRQSLGQGLEFLIYFQGNSAPDKSGLPSDRFSAERTGGSVSTLTIQRTQQEDSAVYLCASSLGGGNNGYTFGSGTRLTVV.

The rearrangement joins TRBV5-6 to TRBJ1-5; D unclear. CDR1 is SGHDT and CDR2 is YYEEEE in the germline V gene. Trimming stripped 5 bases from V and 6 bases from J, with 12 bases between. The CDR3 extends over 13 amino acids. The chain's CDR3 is CASSSRHTQPQHF. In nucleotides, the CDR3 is TGTGCCAGCAGTTCGCGACATACTCAGCCCCAGCATTTT.

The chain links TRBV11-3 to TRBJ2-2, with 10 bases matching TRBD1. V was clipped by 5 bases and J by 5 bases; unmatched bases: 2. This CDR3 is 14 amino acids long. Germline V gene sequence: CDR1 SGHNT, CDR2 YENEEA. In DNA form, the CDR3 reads TGTGCCAGCAGCGGACAGGGGGAAACCGGGGAGCTGTTTTTT. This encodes CASSGQGETGELFF.

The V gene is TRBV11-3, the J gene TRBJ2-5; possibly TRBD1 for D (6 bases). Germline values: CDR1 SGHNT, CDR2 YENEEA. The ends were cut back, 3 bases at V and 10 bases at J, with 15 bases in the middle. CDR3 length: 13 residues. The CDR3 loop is CASSLGVEGGQYF. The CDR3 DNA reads TGTGCCAGCAGCTTGGGCGTCGAAGGGGGCCAGTACTTC.

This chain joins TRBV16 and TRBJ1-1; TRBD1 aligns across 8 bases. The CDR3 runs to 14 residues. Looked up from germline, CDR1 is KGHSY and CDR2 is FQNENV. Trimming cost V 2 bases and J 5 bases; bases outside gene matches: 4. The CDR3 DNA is TGTGCCAGCAGCCAAGACACAGGGGGTACTGAAGCTTTCTTT. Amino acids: CASSQDTGGTEAFF.

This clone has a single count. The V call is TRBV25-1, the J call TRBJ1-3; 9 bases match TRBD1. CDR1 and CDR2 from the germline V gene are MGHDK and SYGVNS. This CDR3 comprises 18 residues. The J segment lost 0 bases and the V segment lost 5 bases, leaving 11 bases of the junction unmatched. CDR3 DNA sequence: TGTGCCAGCAGTCCCACCGGGACAGGGCCTGACTCTGGAAACACCATATATTTT. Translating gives CASSPTGTGPDSGNTIYF.

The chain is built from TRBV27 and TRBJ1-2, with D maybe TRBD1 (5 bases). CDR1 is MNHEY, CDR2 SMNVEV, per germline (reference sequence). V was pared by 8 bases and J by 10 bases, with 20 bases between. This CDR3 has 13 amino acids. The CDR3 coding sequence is TGTGCCAGCCGACAGCTGGCCCAACGCAACTACACCTTC. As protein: CASRQLAQRNYTF.

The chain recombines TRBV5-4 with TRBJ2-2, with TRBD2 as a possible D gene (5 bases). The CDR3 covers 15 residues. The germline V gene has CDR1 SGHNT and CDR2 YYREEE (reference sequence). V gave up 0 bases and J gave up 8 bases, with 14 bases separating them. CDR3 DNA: TGTGCCAGCAGCTTGGGCCGACTAAGTGAAGGGGAGCTGTTTTTT. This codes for CASSLGRLSEGELFF. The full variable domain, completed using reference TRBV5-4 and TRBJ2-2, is ETGVTQSPTHLIKTRGQQVTLRCSSQSGHNTVSWYQQALGQGPQFIFQYYREEENGRGNFPPRFSGLQFPNYSSELNVNALELDDSALYLCASSLGRLSEGELFFGEGSRLTVL.

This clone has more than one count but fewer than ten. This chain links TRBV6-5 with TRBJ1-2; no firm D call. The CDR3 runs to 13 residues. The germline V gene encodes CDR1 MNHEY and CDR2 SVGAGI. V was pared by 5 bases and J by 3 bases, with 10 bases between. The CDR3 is CASSIRLDYGYTF. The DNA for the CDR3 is TGTGCCAGCAGTATTCGACTTGACTATGGCTACACCTTC.

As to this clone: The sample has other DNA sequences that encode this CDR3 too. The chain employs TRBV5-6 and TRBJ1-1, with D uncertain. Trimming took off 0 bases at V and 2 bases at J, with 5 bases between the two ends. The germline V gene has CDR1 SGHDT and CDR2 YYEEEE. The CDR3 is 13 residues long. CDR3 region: CASSLGANTEAFF. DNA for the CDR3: TGTGCCAGCAGCTTGGGAGCTAACACTGAAGCTTTCTTT.

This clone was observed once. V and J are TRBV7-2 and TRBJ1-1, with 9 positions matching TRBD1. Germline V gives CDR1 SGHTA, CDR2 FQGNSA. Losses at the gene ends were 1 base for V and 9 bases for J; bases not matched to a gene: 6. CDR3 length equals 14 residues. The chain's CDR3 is CASSLGMTGGQAFF. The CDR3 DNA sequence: TGTGCCAGCAGCTTAGGGATGACAGGGGGGCAAGCTTTCTTT.

The CDR3 loop reads CASSESGPSPLHF. The CDR3 nucleotides are TGTGCCAGCAGTGAATCGGGTCCTTCACCCCTCCACTTT. The gene calls are TRBV6-1 and TRBJ1-6, with D hard to call. There are 13 residues in the CDR3. Germline values: CDR1 MNHNS, CDR2 SASEGT. V lost 2 bases and J lost 9, with 8 bases in between.